The clone carrying this T cell receptor (beta chain) was picked up a small number of times. Its antigen is as yet unknown. The sample is drawn from a study of T cell repertoires in cytomegalovirus infection. For the study at large: Public TCR beta signatures were indicative of both CMV infection and a matching HLA type. Findings and caveats of the study: Dominating the ex vivo response were HLA-C-restricted CMV-specific TCR beta clonotypes. Cumulative frequency of public TCR beta families picked out carriers of CMV plus the relevant HLA.

V trimming: 1 base; J trimming: 1 base; junction bases outside the gene matches: 10. This CDR3 is 19 amino acids long. The V gene's germline CDR1 is MNHEY and CDR2 SMNVEV (reference sequence). TCRdb independently ran MiXCR on the reads; one entry per CDR3 protein. The data show under 200,000 distinct CDR3 sequences, about 30% seen once. Sequenced material: PBMCs. The genes are TRBV27 and TRBJ2-6; 7 nucleotides agree with TRBD1. The sequence was collected from a human donor in good health (CMV status not recorded). Some clones in this sample may be carry-over from other donors' samples. The DNA for the CDR3 is TGTGCCAGCAGTTTATACTTTCCTATGACAGGGTCTGGGGCCAACGTCCTGACTTTC. Translated, it gives CASSLYFPMTGSGANVLTF.